Listed here are 20 T cell receptor beta chains from one sample, sequenced in a study of neurological immune-mediated disorders. TCRdb analysed the 5' RACE reads with MiXCR anew, one entry per CDR3 protein. The sample yields roughly 67,000 distinct CDR3 sequences, over 4% seen once. Sequenced sample: PBMCs. The source of these receptors is a man over 45 with multiple sclerosis.

This clonotype was detected many times. This chain joins TRBV29-1 and TRBJ2-2; 12 bases fit TRBD2. Germline CDR1 SQVTM, CDR2 ANQGSEA. The length of the CDR3 is 17 residues. Germline trimming cut 6 bases from V and 4 bases from J; bases unmatched to any gene: 12. The CDR3 protein is CSVQGLAGHLSTGELFF. In nucleotides, the CDR3 is TGCAGCGTACAGGGACTAGCGGGCCATCTGAGCACCGGGGAGCTGTTTTTT.

This clonotype was seen many times. The chain joins TRBV18 to TRBJ2-3; 11 nucleotides agree with TRBD1. Germline trimming cut 6 bases from V and 5 bases from J; bases unmatched to any gene: 7. This CDR3 has 15 amino acids. Germline V gene sequence: CDR1 KGHSH, CDR2 LQKENI. DNA of the CDR3: TGTGCCAGCTCGATCGGACAGGGGGCCGTAGATACGCAGTATTTT. The encoded protein is CASSIGQGAVDTQYF.

This chain uses TRBV7-8 with TRBJ2-2; D is perhaps TRBD2 (6 bases). V was clipped by 6 bases and J by 3 bases, with 14 bases between them. Germline V lookup: CDR1 SGHVS, CDR2 FQNEAQ. The CDR3 is 15 residues long. This CDR3 is CASRSTGSYTGELFF. Here the CDR3 DNA reads TGTGCCAGCAGATCCACCGGGAGCTACACCGGGGAGCTGTTTTTT.

This clonotype was seen many times. This sequence joins TRBV7-2 and TRBJ2-3; weak D call: TRBD1 (5 bases). Between the trimmed V and J ends, which lost 2 bases and 8 bases, there was a span of 14 bases. The CDR3 covers 14 residues. Germline CDR1 reads SGHTA; CDR2 reads FQGNSA. The CDR3 is CASSLNRPQGTQYF. Written as DNA, the CDR3 is TGTGCCAGCAGCTTAAATCGACCGCAGGGTACGCAGTATTTT.

This clonotype was counted ten times or more. The chain carries TRBV6-5 and TRBJ2-6; TRBD2 matches 13 bases. The CDR3 length is 18 residues. Per the germline V gene, CDR1 is MNHEY and CDR2 is SVGAGI. V shed 6 bases, J shed 3 bases, and the junction held 8 bases outside the gene matches. CDR3 DNA sequence: TGTGCCAGCAGATCCCGACTAGCGGGGGGCGGTGGGGCCAACGTCCTGACTTTC. As protein: CASRSRLAGGGGANVLTF.

The table lists this clonotype with many counts. The V and J genes are TRBV15 and TRBJ2-3; D assignment may be TRBD1 or TRBD2 (5 bases each). CDR1 is LNHNV, CDR2 YYDKDF, per germline (reference sequence). V lost 0 bases and J 0 bases, leaving 10 bases between the germline ends. The CDR3 runs to 16 residues. CDR3 in amino acids: CATSRDMGDSTDTQYF. The CDR3 DNA reads as TGTGCCACCAGCAGAGATATGGGGGATAGCACAGATACGCAGTATTTT. The variable domain in full, completed from reference TRBV15 and TRBJ2-3, reads DAMVIQNPRYQVTQFGKPVTLSCSQTLNHNVMYWYQQKSSQAPKLLFHYYDKDFNNEADTPDNFQSRRPNTSFCFLDIRSPGLGDTAMYLCATSRDMGDSTDTQYFGPGTRLTVL.

This clonotype has a count of ten or more. The CDR3 DNA follows: TGTGCCAGCAACCCTACGACAGCTGGAAACACCATATATTTT. This encodes CASNPTTAGNTIYF. The chain is built from TRBV6-6 and TRBJ1-3, with D tentatively TRBD1 (5 bases). CDR3 length equals 14 residues. The germline CDR1 and CDR2 sequences are MNHNY and SVGAGI (reference sequence). Trimming took off 7 bases at V and 2 bases at J, with 12 bases between the two ends.

This clonotype was counted at least ten times. The genes are TRBV11-2 and TRBJ2-1, with 15 bases identical to TRBD2. Trimming took 4 bases from V and 9 from J; bases not matched to a gene: 10. The CDR3 spans 17 residues. Per germline, CDR1 SGHAT and CDR2 FQNNGV. The CDR3, as DNA: TGTGCCAGCAGCTCCCGCTCAGGACTAGCGGGGGGGCTTGAGCAGTTCTTC. It specifies CASSSRSGLAGGLEQFF.

This clonotype was seen ten or more times. DNA for the CDR3: TGTGCCAGCAGCTTTGTCGGGGAGTATGGCTACACCTTC. This codes for CASSFVGEYGYTF. The chain joins TRBV7-9 to TRBJ1-2, with D unclear. The CDR3 runs 13 residues. V was pared by 3 bases and J by 5 bases, with 10 bases between. The germline V gene encodes CDR1 SEHNR and CDR2 FQNEAQ (reference sequence).

This clonotype has only one observation. This chain uses TRBV30 with TRBJ1-1, with D possibly TRBD1 on 5 matching bases. Germline CDR1 reads GTSNPN; CDR2 reads SVGIG (reference sequence). Trimming removed 3 bases from V and 1 base from J, with 15 bases in between. CDR3 length: 15 amino acids. DNA of the CDR3: TGTGCCTGGAGATGGGCCGGGACCGGGAACACTGAAGCTTTCTTT. It translates to CAWRWAGTGNTEAFF.

This clonotype occurred many times. CDR3 nucleotides: TGTGCCAGCAGCCCGACTAGCGGGGGCCTTAATGAGCAGTTCTTC. Translation: CASSPTSGGLNEQFF. The rearrangement uses TRBV7-2 and TRBJ2-1; 12 bases line up with TRBD2. The trim removed 5 bases at V and 7 bases at J, leaving 6 bases unmatched. This CDR3 has 15 residues. The germline V gene has CDR1 SGHTA and CDR2 FQGNSA.

V gene TRBV20-1 combines with J gene TRBJ2-1; tentative D call: TRBD2 (7 bases). This CDR3 is built from 15 residues. Germline V gene sequence: CDR1 DFQATT, CDR2 SNEGSKA (reference sequence). The V and J ends lost 5 bases and 8 bases respectively, with 22 bases between them. Here the CDR3 reads CSASTFYRGGHEQFF. CDR3 coding DNA: TGCAGTGCTTCAACCTTTTATAGGGGGGGCCATGAGCAGTTCTTC.

This clonotype was seen repeatedly, ten times or more. This chain connects TRBV3-1 to TRBJ2-5; 7 positions agree with TRBD1. Trimming took 4 bases from V and 8 from J; bases not matched to a gene: 7. The germline CDR1 and CDR2 sequences are LGHDT and YNNKEL (reference sequence). This CDR3 has 13 residues. In nucleotides, the CDR3 is TGTGCCAGCAGCCCCCGGGACAGTGATACCCAGTACTTC. Protein: CASSPRDSDTQYF.

As for this clonotype: A read error is possible here, since a much larger clone lies one base away. This sequence joins TRBV18 and TRBJ2-4; tentative D call: TRBD2 (9 bases). Germline CDR1 and CDR2: KGHSH and LQKENI. This CDR3 has 16 amino acids. The CDR3 DNA sequence: TGTGCCAGCTCACCCGGACAGGGACTAGCCAAAAAAATTCAGTACTTC. The encoded protein is CASSPGQGLAKKIQYF.

This clonotype was seen at least ten times. The rearrangement uses TRBV7-6 and TRBJ2-7; D is ambiguous. The germline V and J ends were trimmed by 5 bases and 0 bases, with 11 bases remaining between them. Germline assignment: CDR1 SGHVS and CDR2 FNYEAQ. This CDR3 comprises 14 residues. The CDR3 is CASSRVSGSYEQYF. CDR3 bases: TGTGCCAGCAGCCGTGTTTCCGGCTCCTACGAGCAGTACTTC.

The chain is built from TRBV6-1 and TRBJ1-1; 10 bases fit TRBD1. Germline-derived CDR1 and CDR2 are MNHNS and SASEGT. After removal of 3 bases from V and 6 bases from J, the junction contained 7 bases not matched to a gene. This CDR3 region has 15 residues. The CDR3 sequence is CASSDQTGGKSEAFF. CDR3 sequence (DNA): TGTGCCAGCAGTGACCAGACAGGGGGCAAGTCTGAAGCTTTCTTT.

This clonotype was detected a few times. The rearrangement uses TRBV5-1 and TRBJ2-3; 7 bases fit TRBD1. The CDR3 loop spans 15 amino acids. The ends lost 5 bases at V and 1 base at J; junction bases unmatched: 7. CDR1 SGHRS and CDR2 YFSETQ come from the germline V gene. CDR3 amino acids: CASRVGDRRTDTQYF. CDR3 DNA sequence: TGCGCCAGCAGGGTAGGGGACAGACGCACAGATACGCAGTATTTT.

This clonotype has at least ten counts. This chain uses TRBV6-5 with TRBJ2-1, with 8 bases aligning to TRBD2. V was clipped by 3 bases and J by 7 bases; unmatched bases: 11. Germline loops: CDR1 MNHEY, CDR2 SVGAGI. This CDR3 has 16 residues. The CDR3 spells CASSYLGGGIENEQFF. CDR3 DNA: TGTGCCAGCAGTTATCTTGGCGGGGGGATTGAAAATGAGCAGTTCTTC.

There are many counts of this clonotype. This chain connects TRBV2 to TRBJ2-2; D may be TRBD1 (5 bases). Germline V gene lookup returns CDR1 SNHLY and CDR2 FYNNEI. V was trimmed by 5 bases and J by 8 bases, leaving 15 bases between them. The CDR3 extends over 14 amino acids. CDR3 nucleotide sequence: TGTGCCAGCAGTCAGGCAGGGCGACGAGGGGAGCTGTTTTTT. Translation gives CASSQAGRRGELFF.

There are many counts of this clonotype. The rearrangement uses TRBV20-1 and TRBJ1-1, with 8 bases matching TRBD1. Trimming removed 5 bases from V and 1 base from J; junction bases left unmatched: 3. The CDR3 is 13 residues long. Germline CDR1 reads DFQATT; CDR2 reads SNEGSKA (reference sequence). The CDR3 reads CSARDRKNTEAFF. CDR3 in DNA: TGCAGTGCTCGGGACAGGAAGAACACTGAAGCTTTCTTT.